Described below is a single T cell receptor beta chain sequence and its context. The antigen is unknown. PCR was performed a second time for about 7 to 11 cycles using a sample-barcoded 5' primer and a J-beta primer mix. From the 5' RACE reads, TCRdb called clonotypes with MiXCR, one entry per CDR3 protein. The sample records about 1.8 million distinct CDR3 sequences, 49% being singletons. This sample is drawn from a study of blood T cells in healthy people across ages. The CDR3 contains 16 residues. CDR1 is KGHSH and CDR2 is LQKENI in the germline V gene. V lost 5 bases, J lost 8 bases, and 14 bases stayed unmatched. Study-wide findings and caveats: A roughly linear age-dependent decrease characterized TCR beta diversity per million T cells. Possibly confounding the expanded clonotype changes was the fact that donor CMV status was unknown. Unsorted PBMCs blocked a conclusive comparison of naive and antigen-experienced cells.

The gene calls are TRBV18 and TRBJ2-3, with 9 bases matching TRBD1. The receptor comes from a woman aged 40 to 55 in good health. The sample comprised blood. CDR3 in amino acids: CASSAGQGLRTGTQYF. CDR3 in DNA: TGTGCCAGCTCAGCGGGACAGGGACTAAGGACGGGTACGCAGTATTTT.